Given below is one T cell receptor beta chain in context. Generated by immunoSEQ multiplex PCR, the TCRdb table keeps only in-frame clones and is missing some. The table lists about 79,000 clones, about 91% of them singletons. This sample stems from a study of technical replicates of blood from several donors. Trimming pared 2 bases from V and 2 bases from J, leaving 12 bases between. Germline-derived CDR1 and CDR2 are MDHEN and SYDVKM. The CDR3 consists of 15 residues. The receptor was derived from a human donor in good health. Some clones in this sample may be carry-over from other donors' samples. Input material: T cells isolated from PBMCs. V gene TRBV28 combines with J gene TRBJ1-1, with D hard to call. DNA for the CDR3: TGTGCCAGCAGTTTAACCGGGTTAGAAAACACTGAAGCTTTCTTT. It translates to CASSLTGLENTEAFF.